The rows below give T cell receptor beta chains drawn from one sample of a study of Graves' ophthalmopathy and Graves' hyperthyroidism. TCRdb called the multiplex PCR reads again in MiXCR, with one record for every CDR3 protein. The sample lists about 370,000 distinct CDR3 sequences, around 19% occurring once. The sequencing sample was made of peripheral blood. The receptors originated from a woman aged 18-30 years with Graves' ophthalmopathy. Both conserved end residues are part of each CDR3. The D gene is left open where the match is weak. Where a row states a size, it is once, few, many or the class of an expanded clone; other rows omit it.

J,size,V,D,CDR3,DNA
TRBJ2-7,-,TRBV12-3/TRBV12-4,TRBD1,CASRGQGDGEQYF,TGTGCCAGCAGAGGACAGGGGGATGGGGAGCAGTACTTC
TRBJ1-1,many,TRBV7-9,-,CASTAAPGTEAFF,TGTGCCAGCACGGCGGCGCCCGGGACTGAAGCTTTCTTT
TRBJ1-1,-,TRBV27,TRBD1,CASSSGTGPNTEAFF,TGTGCCAGCAGTTCCGGGACAGGGCCGAACACTGAAGCTTTCTTT
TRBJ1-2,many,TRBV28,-,CASSFPHLVSYGYTF,TGTGCCAGCAGTTTTCCCCACTTGGTGAGCTATGGCTACACCTTC
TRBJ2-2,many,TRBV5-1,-,CASSLRLAPNTGELFF,TGCGCCAGCAGTTTGAGGCTAGCACCGAACACCGGGGAGCTGTTTTTT
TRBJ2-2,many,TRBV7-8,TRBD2,CASSWTSGTLAGELFF,TGTGCCAGCAGCTGGACTAGCGGGACGTTGGCCGGGGAGCTGTTTTTT
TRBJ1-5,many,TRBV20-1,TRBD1,CSARVTGRGGNQPQHF,TGCAGTGCTAGGGTGACAGGGAGAGGTGGCAATCAGCCCCAGCATTTT
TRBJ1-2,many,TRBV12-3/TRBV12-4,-,CASSLGSRSTYGYTF,TGTGCCAGCAGTTTGGGGAGCAGGTCAACCTATGGCTACACCTTC
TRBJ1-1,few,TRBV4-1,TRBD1,CASSPPYTGQGRGLNTEAFF,TGCGCCAGCAGCCCCCCCTATACAGGACAGGGAAGGGGCTTGAACACTGAAGCTTTCTTT
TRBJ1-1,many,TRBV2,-,CASSLTTLMSTEAFF,TGTGCCAGCAGTTTGACAACCCTTATGAGCACTGAAGCTTTCTTT
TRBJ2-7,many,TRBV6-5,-,CASSYTYTTYEQYF,TGTGCCAGCAGTTACACCTACACTACATACGAGCAGTACTTC
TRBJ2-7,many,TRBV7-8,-,CASSFAREKAYEQYF,TGTGCCAGCAGCTTTGCCAGGGAGAAAGCCTACGAGCAGTACTTC
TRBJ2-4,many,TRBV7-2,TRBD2,CASSLATGGNIQYF,TGTGCCAGCAGCTTAGCAACGGGGGGGAACATTCAGTACTTC
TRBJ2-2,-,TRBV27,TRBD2,CASSPYAGDRTGELFF,TGTGCCAGCAGTCCCTATGCGGGAGATCGAACCGGGGAGCTGTTTTTT
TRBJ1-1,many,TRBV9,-,CASSVVGLYTNTEAFF,TGTGCCAGCAGCGTAGTGGGATTGTATACGAACACTGAAGCTTTCTTT
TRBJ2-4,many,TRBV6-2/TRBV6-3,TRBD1,CASSPPPGTGGAGHF,TGTGCCAGCAGCCCCCCCCCCGGGACAGGGGGCGCGGGTCACTTC
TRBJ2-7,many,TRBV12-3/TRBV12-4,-,CASSTGVGFHEQYF,TGTGCCAGCAGTACCGGGGTCGGGTTCCACGAGCAGTACTTC
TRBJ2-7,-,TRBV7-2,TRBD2,CASSPRGAGVQEQYF,TGTGCCAGCAGCCCGAGGGGAGCGGGAGTTCAAGAGCAGTACTTC
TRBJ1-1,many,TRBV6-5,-,CASNPFRGGTEAFF,TGTGCCAGCAACCCGTTCCGCGGGGGGACTGAAGCTTTCTTT
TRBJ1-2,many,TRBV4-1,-,CASSQEGRYGYTF,TGCGCCAGCAGCCAAGAGGGGAGGTATGGCTACACCTTC
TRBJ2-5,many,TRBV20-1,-,CSARDEYRVGETQYF,TGCAGTGCTAGAGACGAATACAGGGTAGGCGAGACCCAGTACTTC
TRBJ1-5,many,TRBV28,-,CASSPTLRGSNQPQHF,TGTGCCAGCAGTCCAACGCTGCGGGGGTCCAATCAGCCCCAGCATTTT
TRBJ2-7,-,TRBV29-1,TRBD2,CSVRLRSGTSGYEQYF,TGCAGCGTTCGATTACGTTCCGGGACTAGCGGCTACGAGCAGTACTTC
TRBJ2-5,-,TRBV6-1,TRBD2,CASTDGSGRAWETQYF,TGTGCCAGCACCGACGGTAGCGGGAGGGCCTGGGAGACCCAGTACTTC
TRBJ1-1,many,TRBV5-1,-,CASSLIRTVNTEAFF,TGCGCCAGCAGCTTAATCCGAACGGTGAACACTGAAGCTTTCTTT
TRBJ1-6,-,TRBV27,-,CASAGSYNSPLHF,TGTGCCAGCGCCGGCTCTTATAATTCACCCCTCCACTTT
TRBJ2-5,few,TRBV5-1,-,CASSLETGTQYF,TGCGCCAGCAGCTTGGAGACCGGGACCCAGTACTTC
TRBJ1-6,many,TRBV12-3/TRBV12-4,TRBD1,CASRGQGANSPLHF,TGTGCCAGCAGAGGACAGGGGGCTAATTCACCCCTCCACTTT
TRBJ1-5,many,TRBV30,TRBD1,CAWSTPGRGPQPQHF,TGTGCCTGGAGTACCCCCGGCAGGGGGCCTCAGCCCCAGCATTTT